This T cell receptor beta chain was sequenced for a study of cytomegalovirus exposure and HLA in healthy donors. Data came from immunoSEQ multiplex PCR; TCRdb stores just in-frame clones and leaves some out. The sample shows about 74,000 clones, approximately 93% of them seen only once. Trimming removed 2 bases at V and 4 bases at J, with 9 bases between. Germline lookup yields CDR1 SGHNT and CDR2 YYREEE (reference sequence). The CDR3 totals 14 residues. The TCR was taken from a man aged 18 to 30 in good health and CMV-seropositive. What was sequenced was PBMCs. The chain recombines TRBV5-4 with TRBJ1-4; possible D gene TRBD1, 5 bases. CDR3 sequence: CASSLGQGNEKLFF. The CDR3 DNA sequence: TGTGCCAGCAGCTTAGGCCAGGGTAATGAAAAACTGTTTTTT.